Included here is one T cell receptor (beta chain) sequence, with context. Trimming pared 4 bases from V and 4 bases from J, leaving 7 bases between. The CDR3 has 11 residues. Germline V CDR1 and CDR2: GTSNPN, SVGIG (reference sequence). Sequencing was performed with immunoSEQ multiplex PCR; in TCRdb, only in-frame clones are kept and a portion is missing. The sample has roughly 100,000 clones; 75% to 90% are singletons. This sample was taken from a study of T cell clones after liver transplantation. At the level of the study: Samples came from ITN030ST, which attempted immunosuppression withdrawal within 2 years of liver transplantation. A pre-transplant mixed lymphocyte reaction with TCRbeta sequencing defined graft-donor-reactive clones followed in post-transplant blood. Third-party-reactive TCRbeta sequences from pre-transplant mixed lymphocyte reactions served as antigen-independent comparators. Patients counted as tolerant after at least one year off all immunosuppression, enzymes not exceeding twice normal.

The genes are TRBV30 and TRBJ1-2; D gene ambiguous. The origin of this receptor is a human donor who received a liver transplant. Sequenced here: CD4+ T cells from blood, sampled before liver transplant. The DNA of the CDR3 is TGTGCCTGGACCGGAAGCTATGGCTACACCTTC. Translation: CAWTGSYGYTF.